The 24 T cell receptor beta chains below come from one sample, sequenced in a study of T cell responses to AZD1222 COVID-19 vaccine. Using immunoSEQ multiplex PCR, the repertoire was profiled, and TCRdb retains in-frame clones only, with some absent. The sample holds 110,000 or so clones, 87% seen once. The sequencing here drew on peripheral blood, taken on day 0 of AZD1222 vaccination. These receptors were collected from an adult in good health.

V and J are TRBV24-1 and TRBJ1-2; no clear D. The germline V and J ends were trimmed by 4 bases and 2 bases, with 10 bases remaining between them. The length of the CDR3 is 14 residues. Per the germline V gene, CDR1 is KGHDR and CDR2 is SFDVKD. CDR3 nucleotide sequence: TGTGCCACCAGTGACAATATACGCAACTATGGCTACACCTTC. Translation gives CATSDNIRNYGYTF.

This chain links TRBV30 with TRBJ1-5; weak D call: TRBD1 (5 bases). With 5 bases removed from V and 1 base from J, the gap between germline ends came to 15 bases. The CDR3 covers 15 residues. Per the germline V gene, CDR1 is GTSNPN and CDR2 is SVGIG (reference sequence). For the CDR3, the DNA is TGTGCCTGGGCGGGGACCCGCACCAGCAATCAGCCCCAGCATTTT. It yields the protein CAWAGTRTSNQPQHF.

This chain joins TRBV5-4 and TRBJ2-1, with 10 nucleotides matching TRBD2. Germline V CDR1 and CDR2: SGHNT, YYREEE (reference sequence). This CDR3 contains 16 residues. V was clipped by 4 bases and J by 5 bases; unmatched bases: 9. CDR3 region: CASSITPSGGHNEQFF. In DNA, the CDR3 is TGTGCCAGCAGCATCACCCCTAGCGGGGGCCACAATGAGCAGTTCTTC.

V usage is TRBV12-2 and J usage is TRBJ2-6; TRBD1 reflects the table's D call only, with no check against the DNA. TRBV12-2 is tagged as a pseudogene. The CDR3 is 16 amino acids. Written as DNA, the CDR3 is TGTGCAAGCCAGACAGGGAAAACCTCTGGGGCCAACGTCCTGACTTTC. It codes for CASQTGKTSGANVLTF.

The chain employs TRBV4-3 and TRBJ1-4; D remains unclear. The CDR3 has 14 amino acids. Germline V gene data show CDR1 as LGHNA and CDR2 as YSLEER. The germline V and J ends were trimmed by 1 base and 0 bases, with 3 bases remaining between them. The CDR3 is CASSQGSTNEKLFF. The CDR3 region has the DNA TGCGCCAGCAGCCAAGGGTCAACTAATGAAAAACTGTTTTTT.

V and J are TRBV27 and TRBJ1-4; TRBD1 agrees at 9 bases. The CDR3 contains 15 residues. Trimming took 5 bases from V and 6 from J; bases not matched to a gene: 7. Germline V CDR1 and CDR2: MNHEY, SMNVEV (reference sequence). The CDR3 here is CASSPITGGHEKLFF. The CDR3 DNA reads TGTGCCAGCAGTCCGATAACAGGGGGCCATGAAAAACTGTTTTTT.

The rearrangement uses TRBV5-1 and TRBJ2-3; D is unresolved. V was trimmed by 6 bases and J by 4 bases, leaving 12 bases between them. Germline assignment: CDR1 SGHRS and CDR2 YFSETQ. The CDR3 extends over 13 amino acids. This CDR3 is CASKMGGADTQYF. The CDR3 DNA sequence: TGCGCCAGCAAAATGGGTGGGGCAGATACGCAGTATTTT.

The chain couples TRBV7-9 to TRBJ1-4; no clear D gene. Trimming stripped 5 bases from V and 5 bases from J, with 15 bases between. Germline CDR1 is SEHNR and CDR2 is FQNEAQ (reference sequence). The CDR3 consists of 15 residues. DNA of the CDR3: TGTGCCAGCAGCCGCCTCGGGCAGTTAAATGAAAAACTGTTTTTT. Protein sequence: CASSRLGQLNEKLFF.

The genes are TRBV6-5 and TRBJ2-5; 7 nucleotides line up with TRBD1. J was trimmed by 4 bases and V by 6 bases; bases with no gene match: 5. Per germline, CDR1 MNHEY and CDR2 SVGAGI. This CDR3 has 13 amino acids. CDR3 bases: TGTGCCAGCAGGGCTTCAGGGGGAGAGACCCAGTACTTC. Translating it yields CASRASGGETQYF.

The chain carries TRBV7-2 and TRBJ1-4; maybe TRBD1 (6 bases). Trimming stripped 2 bases from V and 8 bases from J, with 12 bases between. Germline CDR1 SGHTA, CDR2 FQGNSA. The CDR3 runs 14 residues. CDR3 protein: CASSLRGAGEKLFF. In nucleotides, the CDR3 is TGTGCCAGCAGCTTACGGGGGGCTGGAGAAAAACTGTTTTTT.

The chain is built from TRBV20-1 and TRBJ2-4; D is tentatively TRBD1 or TRBD2 (5 bases each). V lost 3 bases and J lost 9, with 12 bases in between. The CDR3 extends over 12 amino acids. Germline CDR1 is DFQATT and CDR2 is SNEGSKA (reference sequence). The CDR3, as DNA: TGCAGTGCTAGTGGCGAGAGGGGCATTCAGTACTTC. Translation: CSASGERGIQYF.

This chain connects TRBV6-5 to TRBJ1-4; D gene unclear. This CDR3 is 16 amino acids long. Trimming shortened V by 4 bases and J by 0 bases, and 12 bases separated the two germline ends. Germline V gene sequence: CDR1 MNHEY, CDR2 SVGAGI. The CDR3 loop reads CASSSGRDTTNEKLFF. CDR3 in DNA: TGTGCCAGCAGTTCCGGACGAGATACAACTAATGAAAAACTGTTTTTT.

As DNA, the CDR3 is TGTGCCAGCAGCCAAGAGGGACAGGGGAACACTGAAGCTTTCTTT. This translates into CASSQEGQGNTEAFF. J is TRBJ1-1 and V is TRBV4-2; 9 positions match TRBD1. The CDR3 consists of 15 residues. Germline lookup yields CDR1 LGHNA and CDR2 YNFKEQ. Trimming took 0 bases from V and 1 from J; bases not matched to a gene: 0.

The rearrangement joins TRBV6-1 to TRBJ2-4; D possibly corresponds to TRBD1 (5 bases). The CDR3 spans 15 residues. Germline V lookup: CDR1 MNHNS, CDR2 SASEGT. Trimming removed 3 bases from V and 6 bases from J, with 15 bases in between. In DNA, the CDR3 is TGTGCCAGCAGTGAGGGTCAGGGCCAAGGAAACATTCAGTACTTC. The encoded protein is CASSEGQGQGNIQYF.

The CDR3 coding sequence is TGCGCCAGCAGCCATTGGGACAGTGGCTACACCTTC. This gives the protein CASSHWDSGYTF. The genes are TRBV4-3 and TRBJ1-2; TRBD1 agrees at 7 bases. Germline lookup yields CDR1 LGHNA and CDR2 YSLEER. V trimming: 3 bases; J trimming: 7 bases; junction bases outside the gene matches: 2. There are 12 residues in the CDR3.

The chain employs TRBV2 and TRBJ2-5; 8 nucleotides match TRBD2. After removal of 6 bases from V and 5 bases from J, the junction contained 20 bases not matched to a gene. The CDR3 runs 18 residues. CDR1 is SNHLY and CDR2 is FYNNEI in the germline V gene. CDR3 coding DNA: TGTGCCAGCAGCTCACGTAAAGCCTCCGGGACTAGGTCCGAGACCCAGTACTTC. Its translation: CASSSRKASGTRSETQYF.

V is TRBV5-4 and J is TRBJ2-7; 7 bases map to TRBD1. The V gene's germline CDR1 is SGHNT and CDR2 YYREEE (reference sequence). After removal of 4 bases from V and 2 bases from J, the junction contained 6 bases not matched to a gene. This CDR3 spans 14 amino acids. The CDR3 nucleotides are TGTGCCAGCAGCCCGACAGGGCTAACCTACGAGCAGTACTTC. Translated: CASSPTGLTYEQYF.

CDR3 loop: CASSLIGYPGTEAFF. The CDR3, as DNA: TGTGCCAGCAGTTTAATTGGTTACCCGGGCACTGAAGCTTTCTTT. The genes are TRBV27 and TRBJ1-1; D is unresolved. The CDR3 runs to 15 residues. CDR1 is MNHEY and CDR2 is SMNVEV in the germline V gene (reference sequence). V lost 2 bases and J 4 bases, leaving 14 bases between the germline ends.

This clone was observed a handful of times. J is TRBJ2-7 and V is TRBV28, with D possibly TRBD1 on 5 matching bases. CDR3 length: 18 residues. Trimming cost V 3 bases and J 3 bases, with 24 bases left between them. Germline V gene sequence: CDR1 MDHEN, CDR2 SYDVKM. CDR3 protein: CASSFSLGGRVNDYEQYF. As DNA, the CDR3 is TGTGCCAGCAGTTTTTCCCTCGGTGGCAGGGTGAACGACTACGAGCAGTACTTC.

The chain recombines TRBV18 with TRBJ1-3, with TRBD1 identical over 9 bases. Germline V gene data show CDR1 as KGHSH and CDR2 as LQKENI. V lost 3 bases, J lost 7 bases, and 10 bases stayed unmatched. The CDR3 sequence is 16 residues long. The CDR3 here is CASSPGPGTGFNTIYF. In DNA form, the CDR3 reads TGTGCCAGCTCACCCGGACCCGGGACAGGGTTTAACACCATATATTTT. The variable domain in full, completed from reference TRBV18 and TRBJ1-3, reads NAGVMQNPRHLVRRRGQEARLRCSPMKGHSHVYWYRQLPEEGLKFMVYLQKENIIDESGMPKERFSAEFPKEGPSILRIQQVVRGDSAAYFCASSPGPGTGFNTIYFGEGSWLTVV.

This sequence joins TRBV14 and TRBJ1-1; no reliable D call. V gave up 2 bases and J gave up 4 bases, with 5 bases separating them. The CDR3 extends over 12 amino acids. Germline loops: CDR1 SGHDN, CDR2 FVKESK. CDR3 in amino acids: CASSQPGTEAFF. The CDR3 DNA reads TGTGCCAGCAGCCAACCGGGCACTGAAGCTTTCTTT.

The chain recombines TRBV5-6 with TRBJ2-2; 8 bases are shared with TRBD2. V trimming: 1 base; J trimming: 2 bases; junction bases outside the gene matches: 10. This CDR3 comprises 18 residues. Germline V gene sequence: CDR1 SGHDT, CDR2 YYEEEE. The CDR3 nucleotides are TGTGCCAGCAGCTTGCCCAGCGGGGGAATTCGCAACACCGGGGAGCTGTTTTTT. This encodes CASSLPSGGIRNTGELFF.

V usage is TRBV7-2 and J usage is TRBJ2-1; 12 nucleotides match TRBD1. The J segment lost 4 bases and the V segment lost 4 bases, leaving 8 bases of the junction unmatched. Germline CDR1 and CDR2: SGHTA and FQGNSA. The CDR3 runs to 17 residues. The CDR3 loop is CASSSPGQGARYNEQFF. CDR3 coding DNA: TGTGCCAGCAGCTCGCCGGGACAGGGGGCTCGGTACAATGAGCAGTTCTTC.

This CDR3 is CASSAEGISTEAFF. CDR3 bases: TGTGCCAGCAGCGCAGAGGGGATCAGCACTGAAGCTTTCTTT. The chain recombines TRBV7-2 with TRBJ1-1; D perhaps matches TRBD1 (5 bases). Germline assignment: CDR1 SGHTA and CDR2 FQGNSA. V lost 5 bases and J lost 4, with 14 bases in between. This CDR3 spans 14 amino acids.